The T cell receptor beta chain under discussion was sequenced for a study of response to subunit inactivated influenza vaccine. Whole-study results and caveats: After each seasonal influenza vaccination, few new T cells are recruited, the authors suggested.

This clonotype turned up a few times. Its specificity is not known. TCRdb re-derived calls from the RT-PCR reads in MiXCR, one entry per CDR3 protein. The table has about 650,000 distinct CDR3 sequences, approximately 14% seen once. Trimming took 6 bases from V and 2 from J, leaving 14 bases between them. CDR1 and CDR2 (germline): DFQATT, SNEGSKA (reference sequence). The CDR3 is 13 residues long. The chain combines TRBV20-1 with TRBJ2-7, with D perhaps TRBD1 (5 bases). This clonotype was obtained from a man aged 45-60 years who received an inactivated influenza vaccine. The material sequenced was PBMCs from blood, taken 14 to 15 days before vaccination. CDR3: CSALRGSTYEQYF. DNA for the CDR3: TGCAGTGCCCTAAGGGGCTCGACCTACGAGCAGTACTTC.